These T cell receptor beta chains were read from a single sample in a study of T cell responses to AZD1222 COVID-19 vaccine. Clones were sequenced by immunoSEQ multiplex PCR, and TCRdb holds only the in-frame ones, with some missing. The profile shows about 96,000 clones, 89% of them singletons. The sample consisted of peripheral blood, taken on day 0 of AZD1222 vaccination. Receptors originate from an adult in good health. Both conserved end residues are part of each CDR3. A D gene is named only where the DNA matches it firmly. The size field is filled for only some rows; it gives once, few, many or a size class.

TRBV3-1/TRBV3-2	TRBJ1-1	.	TRBD1	CASSQGQGTAEAFF	TGTGCCAGCAGCCAAGGACAGGGTACCGCTGAAGCTTTCTTT
TRBV10-1	TRBJ2-7	.	TRBD1	CASSRDRGEQYF	TGCGCCAGCAGCCGAGACAGGGGCGAGCAGTACTTC
TRBV18	TRBJ1-5	.	.	CASSPRDSNQPQHF	TGTGCCAGCTCACCCCGGGACAGCAATCAGCCCCAGCATTTT
TRBV29-1	TRBJ2-3	.	TRBD2	CSVEGGGGTDTQYF	TGCAGCGTTGAAGGCGGGGGAGGCACAGATACGCAGTATTTT
TRBV19	TRBJ1-1	.	.	CASSPGRVVSTEAFF	TGTGCCAGTAGTCCGGGGCGGGTTGTAAGCACTGAAGCTTTCTTT
TRBV27	TRBJ2-6	.	.	CASSRPGITGANVLTF	TGTGCCAGCAGTAGACCAGGAATAACTGGGGCCAACGTCCTGACTTTC
TRBV28	TRBJ1-5	.	.	CASSLAVGQPQHF	TGTGCCAGCAGTTTGGCGGTAGGTCAGCCCCAGCATTTT
TRBV7-3	TRBJ2-5	few	.	CASSLGLRETQYF	TGTGCCAGCTCCTTGGGGTTACGAGAGACCCAGTACTTC
TRBV5-1	TRBJ1-2	.	TRBD1	CASSLEARGLDGYTF	TGCGCCAGCAGCTTGGAGGCCAGGGGGCTGGATGGCTACACCTTC
TRBV10-1	TRBJ1-4	.	TRBD1	CASQTGVGEKLFF	TGCGCCAGCCAGACAGGGGTTGGCGAAAAACTGTTTTTT
TRBV19	TRBJ1-2	.	.	CASSIARANYGYTF	TGTGCCAGTAGTATCGCCAGGGCGAACTATGGCTACACCTTC
TRBV9	TRBJ1-4	.	.	CASSVGGATNEKLFF	TGTGCCAGCAGCGTAGGAGGGGCAACTAATGAAAAACTGTTTTTT
TRBV24-1	TRBJ2-5	.	TRBD1	CATSPSGGQEETQYF	TGTGCCACCAGTCCATCAGGGGGCCAGGAGGAGACCCAGTACTTC
TRBV5-8	TRBJ1-6	.	.	CASSSQGSYNSPLHF	TGTGCCAGCTCATCACAGGGAAGCTATAATTCACCCCTCCACTTT
TRBV3-1/TRBV3-2	TRBJ2-1	once	TRBD1	CASSPSQGRQFF	TGTGCCAGCAGCCCATCACAGGGGCGACAGTTCTTC
TRBV18	TRBJ2-3	.	.	CASSPNGGADTQYF	TGTGCCAGCTCACCGAACGGGGGCGCAGATACGCAGTATTTT
TRBV30	TRBJ1-2	.	.	CACIAAGSNYGYTF	TGTGCCTGCATCGCGGCGGGGAGTAACTATGGCTACACCTTC
TRBV20-1	TRBJ2-7	.	.	CSASRKLGGLYEQYF	TGCAGTGCTAGTAGGAAGCTGGGCGGGCTCTACGAGCAGTACTTC
TRBV6-5	TRBJ1-2	.	TRBD1	CASRGWDSNYGYTF	TGTGCCAGCAGGGGCTGGGACAGCAACTATGGCTACACCTTC
TRBV7-9	TRBJ1-1	.	.	CASSPTGTEAFF	TGTGCCAGCAGCCCCACAGGGACTGAAGCTTTCTTT
TRBV30	TRBJ1-5	.	.	CAWSLGGAGQPQHF	TGTGCCTGGAGTTTGGGGGGCGCGGGGCAGCCCCAGCATTTT
TRBV18	TRBJ2-6	.	TRBD1	CATFRDRVSGANVLTF	TGTGCCACTTTCCGGGACAGGGTATCTGGGGCCAACGTCCTGACTTTC
TRBV6-5	TRBJ1-6	once	.	CASSYFRGQNSPLHF	TGTGCCAGCAGTTACTTCAGGGGACAAAATTCACCCCTCCACTTT
TRBV7-2	TRBJ1-2	.	.	CASSLNHLFANYGYTF	TGTGCCAGCAGCTTAAACCACCTTTTCGCTAACTATGGCTACACCTTC
TRBV2	TRBJ2-3	.	TRBD1	CASRTGVITDTQYF	TGTGCCAGCAGGACAGGGGTCATCACAGATACGCAGTATTTT
TRBV2	TRBJ1-6	.	TRBD1	CASSEDRGYSPLHF	TGTGCCAGCAGTGAAGACAGGGGGTACTCACCCCTCCACTTT
TRBV5-1	TRBJ2-1	.	TRBD2	CASSLLAGGSSYNEQFF	TGCGCCAGCAGCTTGTTGGCGGGGGGCAGCTCCTACAATGAGCAGTTCTTC
TRBV19	TRBJ1-1	.	.	CASSSGHLNTEAFF	TGTGCCAGTAGTAGCGGACATTTGAACACTGAAGCTTTCTTT
TRBV6-5	TRBJ1-5	.	.	CASSYSWNQPQHF	TGTGCCAGCAGTTACTCATGGAACCAGCCCCAGCATTTT
TRBV5-1	TRBJ2-5	.	.	CASRRASAETQYF	TGCGCCAGCAGGAGGGCAAGCGCGGAGACCCAGTACTTC
TRBV5-6	TRBJ1-4	.	.	CASSLDSLDEKLFF	TGTGCCAGCAGCTTGGACAGCCTCGATGAAAAACTGTTTTTT
TRBV7-2	TRBJ2-5	.	.	CASSLAGGGETQYF	TGTGCCAGCAGCTTAGCGGGGGGAGGTGAGACCCAGTACTTC
TRBV6-4	TRBJ1-6	.	TRBD1	CASSPGGVSSPLHF	TGTGCCAGCAGTCCAGGGGGAGTCAGTTCACCCCTCCACTTT
TRBV10-3	TRBJ2-1	.	.	CAISVRGALSNEQFF	TGTGCCATCAGTGTTCGGGGGGCCCTGTCCAATGAGCAGTTCTTC
TRBV30	TRBJ2-7	.	.	CASKGGASEQYF	TGTGCCTCTAAGGGGGGGGCCTCCGAGCAGTACTTC
TRBV11-2	TRBJ2-7	once	.	CASSLGYSLAKQYF	TGTGCCAGCAGCTTAGGTTACAGCCTAGCGAAGCAGTACTTC
TRBV19	TRBJ1-2	.	.	CASSIGTGTSYGYTF	TGTGCCAGTAGTATAGGTACCGGGACTTCCTATGGCTACACCTTC
TRBV5-5	TRBJ1-2	.	.	CASSPSVDNYGYTF	TGTGCCAGCAGCCCCTCGGTAGATAACTATGGCTACACCTTC
TRBV6-6	TRBJ1-1	.	.	CASSPTWGMTEAFF	TGTGCCAGCAGCCCCACGTGGGGGATGACTGAAGCTTTCTTT
TRBV7-8	TRBJ1-3	.	.	CASSLGSGRSGNTIYF	TGTGCCAGCAGCTTAGGTTCGGGCCGCTCTGGAAACACCATATATTTT
TRBV19	TRBJ1-2	.	.	CASSTTTPNYGYTF	TGTGCCAGTAGTACAACCACGCCTAACTATGGCTACACCTTC
TRBV5-1	TRBJ2-1	once	.	CASSLEETGSFSYNEQFF	TGCGCCAGCAGCTTGGAGGAGACAGGTTCCTTCTCCTACAATGAGCAGTTCTTC
TRBV11-2	TRBJ1-1	.	.	CASSLVSGTEAFF	TGTGCCAGCAGCTTAGTATCGGGGACTGAAGCTTTCTTT
TRBV9	TRBJ2-1	.	.	CASSVGDANLYNEQFF	TGTGCCAGCAGCGTGGGGGACGCTAACTTGTACAATGAGCAGTTCTTC
TRBV4-2	TRBJ1-1	.	.	CASSQGKSNTEAFF	TGTGCCAGCAGCCAAGGCAAGTCGAACACTGAAGCTTTCTTT
TRBV5-6	TRBJ2-3	.	.	CASSSTGTSRTDTQYF	TGTGCCAGCAGCTCGACAGGCACCTCACGCACAGATACGCAGTATTTT
TRBV5-4	TRBJ1-1	.	.	CASSLLIGDTEAFF	TGTGCCAGCAGCTTGTTAATCGGGGACACTGAAGCTTTCTTT
TRBV6-5	TRBJ2-4	.	.	CASSSGGGRAKNIQYF	TGTGCCAGCAGTTCCGGTGGGGGGCGCGCCAAAAACATTCAGTACTTC
TRBV10-3	TRBJ1-5	.	TRBD1	CAISPGQGSYQPQHF	TGTGCCATCAGTCCGGGACAGGGATCCTATCAGCCCCAGCATTTT
TRBV11-3	TRBJ1-5	.	.	CASSLWVGGDKTQHF	TGTGCCAGCAGCTTATGGGTAGGGGGGGACAAAACCCAGCATTTT